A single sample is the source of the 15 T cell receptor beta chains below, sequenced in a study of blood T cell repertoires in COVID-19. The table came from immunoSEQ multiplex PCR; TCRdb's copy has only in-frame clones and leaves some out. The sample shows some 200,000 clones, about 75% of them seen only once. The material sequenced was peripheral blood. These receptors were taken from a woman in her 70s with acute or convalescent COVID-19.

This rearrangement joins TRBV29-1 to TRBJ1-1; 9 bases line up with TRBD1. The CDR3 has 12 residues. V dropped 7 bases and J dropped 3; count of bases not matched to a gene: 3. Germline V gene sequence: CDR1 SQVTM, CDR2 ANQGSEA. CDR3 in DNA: TGCAGCGGTGGGGACAGGGACACTGAAGCTTTCTTT. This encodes CSGGDRDTEAFF.

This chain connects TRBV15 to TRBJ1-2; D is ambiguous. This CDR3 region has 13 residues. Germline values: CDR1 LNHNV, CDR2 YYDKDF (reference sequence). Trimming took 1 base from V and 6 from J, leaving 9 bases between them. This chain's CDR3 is CATSRAETDGYTF. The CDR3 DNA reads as TGTGCCACCAGCAGAGCCGAAACAGATGGCTACACCTTC.

The CDR3 is CSASIPGGFSNQPQHF. DNA of the CDR3: TGCAGTGCTAGTATCCCAGGGGGCTTTAGCAATCAGCCCCAGCATTTT. The chain is built from TRBV20-1 and TRBJ1-5; 8 bases map to TRBD1. CDR3 length: 16 residues. Germline V lookup: CDR1 DFQATT, CDR2 SNEGSKA (reference sequence). V lost 3 bases and J lost 0; bases outside the gene matches: 7.

The CDR3, as DNA: TGTGCCAGCAGCCCCACGGGGGGGCGCGGCGGGCAGTACTTC. Translating gives CASSPTGGRGGQYF. The J gene is TRBJ2-7, the V gene TRBV3-1 (or the pseudogene TRBV3-2); 8 bases align to TRBD2. This CDR3 region has 14 residues. Germline loops: CDR1 LGHDT, CDR2 YNNKEL (reference sequence). The V and J ends lost 4 bases and 9 bases, in that order; junction bases with no gene match: 11.

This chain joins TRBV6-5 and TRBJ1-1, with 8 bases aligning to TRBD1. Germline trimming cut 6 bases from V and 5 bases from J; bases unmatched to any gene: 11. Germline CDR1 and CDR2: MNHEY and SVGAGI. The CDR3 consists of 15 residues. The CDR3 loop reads CASRLQGARRTEAFF. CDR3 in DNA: TGTGCCAGCAGACTCCAGGGGGCGCGACGGACTGAAGCTTTCTTT.

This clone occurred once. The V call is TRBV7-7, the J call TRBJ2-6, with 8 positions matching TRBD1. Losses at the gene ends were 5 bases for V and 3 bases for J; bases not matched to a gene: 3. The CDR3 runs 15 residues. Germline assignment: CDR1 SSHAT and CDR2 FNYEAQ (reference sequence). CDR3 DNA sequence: TGTGCCAGCAGCCCAGGGGGCCGTGGGGCCAACGTCCTGACTTTC. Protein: CASSPGGRGANVLTF.

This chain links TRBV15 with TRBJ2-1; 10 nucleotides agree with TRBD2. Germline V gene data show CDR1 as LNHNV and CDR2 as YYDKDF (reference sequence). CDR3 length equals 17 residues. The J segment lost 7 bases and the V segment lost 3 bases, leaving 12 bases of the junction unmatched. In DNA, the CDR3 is TGTGCCACCAGCAGGGGTCTAGCGGGAGCAAGTATAAATGAGCAGTTCTTC. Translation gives CATSRGLAGASINEQFF.

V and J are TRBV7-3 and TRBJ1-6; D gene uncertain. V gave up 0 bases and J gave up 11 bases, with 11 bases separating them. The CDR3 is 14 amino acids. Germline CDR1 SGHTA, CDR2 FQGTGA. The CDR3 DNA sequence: TGTGCCAGCAGCTTAACCCCCTCCCAGGCACCCCTCCACTTT. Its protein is CASSLTPSQAPLHF.

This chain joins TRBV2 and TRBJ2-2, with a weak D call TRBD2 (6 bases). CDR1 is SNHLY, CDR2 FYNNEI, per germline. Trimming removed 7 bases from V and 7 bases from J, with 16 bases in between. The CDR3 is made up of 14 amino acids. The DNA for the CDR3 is TGTGCCAGCATGGGTACTAGCCGTGACGGGGAGCTGTTTTTT. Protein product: CASMGTSRDGELFF.

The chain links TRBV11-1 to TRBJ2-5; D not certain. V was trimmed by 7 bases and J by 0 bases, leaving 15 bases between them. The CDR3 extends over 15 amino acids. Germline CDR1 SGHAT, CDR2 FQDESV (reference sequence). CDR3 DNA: TGTGCCAGCACAAAACGGAGTTCGGACCAAGAGACCCAGTACTTC. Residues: CASTKRSSDQETQYF.

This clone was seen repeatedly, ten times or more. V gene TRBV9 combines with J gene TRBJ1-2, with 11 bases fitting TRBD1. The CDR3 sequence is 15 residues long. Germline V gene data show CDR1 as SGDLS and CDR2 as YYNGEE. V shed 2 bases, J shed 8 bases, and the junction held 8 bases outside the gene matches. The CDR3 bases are TGTGCCAGCAGCGTGGGACAGGGGGATTTTTTGGGCTACACCTTC. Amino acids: CASSVGQGDFLGYTF.

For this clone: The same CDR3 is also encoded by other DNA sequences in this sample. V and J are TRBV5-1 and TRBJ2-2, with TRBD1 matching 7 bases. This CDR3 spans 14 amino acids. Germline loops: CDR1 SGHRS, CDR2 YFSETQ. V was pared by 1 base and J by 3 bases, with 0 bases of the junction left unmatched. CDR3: CASSLTGDTGELFF. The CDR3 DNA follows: TGCGCCAGCAGCTTGACAGGGGACACCGGGGAGCTGTTTTTT.

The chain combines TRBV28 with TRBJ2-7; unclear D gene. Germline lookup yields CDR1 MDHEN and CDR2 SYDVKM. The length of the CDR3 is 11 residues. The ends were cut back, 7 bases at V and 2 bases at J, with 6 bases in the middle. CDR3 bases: TGTGCCAGCAAACGGGCCTACGAGCAGTACTTC. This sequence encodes CASKRAYEQYF. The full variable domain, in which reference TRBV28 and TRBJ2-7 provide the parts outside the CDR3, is DVKVTQSSRYLVKRTGEKVFLECVQDMDHENMFWYRQDPGLGLRLIYFSYDVKMKEKGDIPEGYSVSREKKERFSLILESASTNQTSMYLCASKRAYEQYFGPGTRLTVT.

The DNA of the CDR3 is TGTGCCAGCAGCTTATTACAGGGCTCCTACGAGCAGTACTTC. Its protein is CASSLLQGSYEQYF. V is TRBV11-2 and J is TRBJ2-7; a weak D match, TRBD1 (6 bases). Germline V gene sequence: CDR1 SGHAT, CDR2 FQNNGV. The CDR3 is 14 residues long. The V gene lost 2 bases and the J gene lost 0 bases, with 8 bases spanning the gap.

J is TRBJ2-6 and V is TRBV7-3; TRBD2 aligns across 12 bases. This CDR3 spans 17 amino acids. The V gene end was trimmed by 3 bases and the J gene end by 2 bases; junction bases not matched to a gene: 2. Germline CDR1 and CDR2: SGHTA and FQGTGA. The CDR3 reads CASSLGLAGTGANVLTF. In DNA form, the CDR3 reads TGTGCCAGCAGCTTGGGACTAGCGGGTACTGGGGCCAACGTCCTGACTTTC.